What follows are 30 T cell receptor beta chains derived from one specimen sequenced in a study of blood T cell repertoires in COVID-19. The protocol was immunoSEQ multiplex PCR, while the TCRdb copy is restricted to in-frame clones and leaves out a portion. Altogether some 30,000 clones are present, 90% being singletons, with the ten largest covering about 8%. Sequencing input: peripheral blood. The receptors were sampled from a man aged 65 to 79 with active or convalescent COVID-19.

As to this clone: This same CDR3 is encoded by further DNA sequences in the sample. This rearrangement joins TRBV15 to TRBJ2-2; weak D call: TRBD1 (5 bases). Between the trimmed V and J ends, which lost 0 bases and 4 bases, there was a span of 6 bases. Germline lookup yields CDR1 LNHNV and CDR2 YYDKDF (reference sequence). This CDR3 is 14 amino acids long. DNA for the CDR3: TGTGCCACCAGCAGAGATAGGGGCACCGGGGAGCTGTTTTTT. Its protein product is CATSRDRGTGELFF.

The rearrangement links TRBV6-1 to TRBJ1-5; TRBD1 might be the D (5 bases). The V end lost 1 base, the J end lost 6 bases, and 13 bases lay between the germline ends. CDR1 is MNHNS, CDR2 SASEGT, per germline. The CDR3 length is 15 residues. CDR3 nucleotide sequence: TGTGCCAGCAGTGAAGGGTATCAGGGAACTCAGCCCCAGCATTTT. This gives the protein CASSEGYQGTQPQHF.

The rearrangement links TRBV3-1 (or the pseudogene TRBV3-2) to TRBJ2-5; maybe TRBD2 (6 bases). The CDR3 has 15 residues. Germline CDR1 LGHDT, CDR2 YNNKEL (reference sequence). Trimming removed 6 bases at V and 5 bases at J, with 19 bases between. Here the CDR3 DNA reads TGTGCCAGCAGTCGGACGGGACTGGGGTCGGAGACCCAGTACTTC. Translating gives CASSRTGLGSETQYF.

The gene calls are TRBV6-1 and TRBJ1-5, with D possibly TRBD1 on 5 matching bases. Germline V lookup: CDR1 MNHNS, CDR2 SASEGT. The V end lost 0 bases, the J end lost 4 bases, and 10 bases lay between the germline ends. This CDR3 contains 15 residues. The CDR3 loop is CASSEAGGVNQPQHF. As DNA, the CDR3 is TGTGCCAGCAGTGAAGCTGGAGGGGTAAATCAGCCCCAGCATTTT.

This sequence joins TRBV6-5 and TRBJ2-3; 7 nucleotides align to TRBD1. Per germline, CDR1 MNHEY and CDR2 SVGAGI. This CDR3 is built from 14 residues. CDR3 coding DNA: TGTGCTACCACAGGGGCGGTGGGCACAGATACGCAGTATTTT. Translation gives CATTGAVGTDTQYF.

The rearrangement uses TRBV29-1 and TRBJ2-1, with 7 bases identical to TRBD2. With 7 bases clipped from V and 9 bases from J, the junction kept 18 bases outside the gene matches. The CDR3 totals 15 residues. Per germline, CDR1 SQVTM and CDR2 ANQGSEA. In DNA form, the CDR3 reads TGCAGCGCCCTAGGGGCGGGGGTTGCCCTTGGTGAGCAGTTCTTC. Protein sequence: CSALGAGVALGEQFF.

The chain employs TRBV29-1 and TRBJ2-2; 7 bases fit TRBD2. V dropped 3 bases and J dropped 6; count of bases not matched to a gene: 4. CDR1 and CDR2 (germline): SQVTM, ANQGSEA. This CDR3 is built from 13 residues. The CDR3 DNA sequence: TGCAGCGTTGACCTCGGACTAGCCGGGGAGCTGTTTTTT. Protein: CSVDLGLAGELFF.

V usage is TRBV19 and J usage is TRBJ1-4, with a weak D call TRBD1 (5 bases). V lost 4 bases to trimming and J lost 8 bases, with 17 bases between them. This CDR3 is built from 15 residues. The V gene's germline CDR1 is LNHDA and CDR2 SQIVND (reference sequence). For the CDR3, the DNA is TGTGCCAGTAGTACCCGGGACTCCCGAGGGGAAAAACTGTTTTTT. It encodes CASSTRDSRGEKLFF.

This chain uses TRBV7-6 with TRBJ2-3, with a possible D match to TRBD2 (5 bases). Trimming pared 1 base from V and 5 bases from J, leaving 10 bases between. Looked up from germline, CDR1 is SGHVS and CDR2 is FNYEAQ. This CDR3 contains 14 residues. The CDR3 spells CASSLGTRVDTQYF. In nucleotides, the CDR3 is TGTGCCAGCAGCTTAGGGACGAGGGTAGATACGCAGTATTTT.

CDR3: CASSPRTNFQFF. Here the CDR3 DNA reads TGTGCCAGCAGCCCCCGGACTAACTTTCAGTTCTTC. The V gene is TRBV11-1, the J gene TRBJ2-1; D possibly corresponds to TRBD2 (6 bases). Trimming left V 5 bases short and J 13 bases short, with 15 bases between. The CDR3 has 12 residues. The V gene's germline CDR1 is SGHAT and CDR2 FQDESV (reference sequence).

J is TRBJ1-1 and V is TRBV18; 8 bases map to TRBD1. This CDR3 region has 16 residues. Trimming took 4 bases from V and 4 from J; bases not matched to a gene: 11. Germline lookup yields CDR1 KGHSH and CDR2 LQKENI. CDR3 loop: CASSRDGTGSSTEAFF. Written as DNA, the CDR3 is TGTGCCAGCTCACGAGACGGGACAGGCTCGAGCACTGAAGCTTTCTTT.

The chain has TRBV3-1 (or the pseudogene TRBV3-2) and TRBJ2-1; D may be TRBD2 (5 bases). The germline CDR1 and CDR2 sequences are LGHDT and YNNKEL (reference sequence). This CDR3 spans 15 amino acids. Trimming took 2 bases from V and 2 from J, leaving 10 bases between them. CDR3 coding DNA: TGTGCCAGCAGCCAAATGGCGGAGGCCTACAATGAGCAGTTCTTC. This gives the protein CASSQMAEAYNEQFF.

The V and J genes are TRBV2 and TRBJ1-2; D uncertain. Trimming removed 7 bases at V and 3 bases at J, with 12 bases between. Germline CDR1 SNHLY, CDR2 FYNNEI. The CDR3 contains 13 residues. The CDR3, as DNA: TGTGCCAGCACTTTAGCGGCCTACTATGGCTACACCTTC. Amino acids: CASTLAAYYGYTF.

V is TRBV5-1 and J is TRBJ2-1; perhaps TRBD1 as D (6 bases). V lost 0 bases and J 5 bases, leaving 9 bases between the germline ends. The CDR3 contains 14 residues. Germline-derived CDR1 and CDR2 are SGHRS and YFSETQ. CDR3 DNA: TGCGCCAGCAGCTTGGGGGGGCGAAACAATGAGCAGTTCTTC. Protein: CASSLGGRNNEQFF.

V usage is TRBV27 and J usage is TRBJ1-2; TRBD1 aligns across 9 bases. In germline, CDR1 is MNHEY, CDR2 SMNVEV (reference sequence). CDR3 length: 16 residues. V shed 6 bases and J 3 bases; nucleotides not matched to a gene: 11. The CDR3, as DNA: TGTGCCAGCAGCCTAACTCGGGGACAGGGACACTATGGCTACACCTTC. This translates into CASSLTRGQGHYGYTF.

CDR3: CASSTGQGAVETQYF. CDR3 in DNA: TGTGCCAGCAGCACGGGACAGGGGGCCGTCGAGACCCAGTACTTC. This chain uses TRBV7-2 with TRBJ2-5, with 12 bases matching TRBD1. Losses at the gene ends were 5 bases for V and 5 bases for J; bases not matched to a gene: 6. The CDR3 is made up of 15 amino acids. CDR1 SGHTA and CDR2 FQGNSA come from the germline V gene.

The rearrangement links TRBV28 to TRBJ2-6, with 7 bases that match TRBD2. Losses at the gene ends were 4 bases for V and 1 base for J; bases not matched to a gene: 7. CDR1 and CDR2 (germline): MDHEN, SYDVKM. The CDR3 consists of 17 residues. CDR3 in amino acids: CASSYPGLSSGANVLTF. The CDR3 bases are TGTGCCAGCAGTTATCCGGGACTATCATCTGGGGCCAACGTCCTGACTTTC.

This clone was seen only a few times. The chain employs TRBV30 and TRBJ1-4; perhaps TRBD1 as D (6 bases). V shed 3 bases and J shed 8 bases, with 13 bases lying between them. Germline CDR1 GTSNPN, CDR2 SVGIG (reference sequence). The CDR3 runs 13 residues. DNA for the CDR3: TGTGCCTGGAGCCGGGGGGGCAGGGAAAAACTGTTTTTT. Translating gives CAWSRGGREKLFF. Looking up the rest from reference TRBV30 and TRBJ1-4 gives the full variable domain: SQTIHQWPATLVQPVGSPLSLECTVEGTSNPNLYWYRQAAGRGLQLLFYSVGIGQISSEVPQNLSASRPQDRQFILSSKKLLLSDSGFYLCAWSRGGREKLFFGSGTQLSVL.

CDR3 nucleotide sequence: TGTGCCAGCAGCCGGGGACAGGGTACAGATACGCAGTATTTT. It specifies CASSRGQGTDTQYF. V and J are TRBV7-9 and TRBJ2-3; 9 bases line up with TRBD1. This CDR3 comprises 14 residues. Germline CDR1 reads SEHNR; CDR2 reads FQNEAQ (reference sequence). V was clipped by 5 bases and J by 3 bases; unmatched bases: 3.

The chain uses TRBV2 and TRBJ2-2; 8 bases match TRBD2. There are 15 residues in the CDR3. Per germline, CDR1 SNHLY and CDR2 FYNNEI. With 5 bases clipped from V and 0 bases from J, the junction kept 2 bases outside the gene matches. The chain's CDR3 is CASSPGLANTGELFF. CDR3 sequence (DNA): TGTGCCAGCAGTCCGGGACTAGCGAACACCGGGGAGCTGTTTTTT. Full variable domain (rest looked up from reference TRBV2 and TRBJ2-2): EPEVTQTPSHQVTQMGQEVILRCVPISNHLYFYWYRQILGQKVEFLVSFYNNEISEKSEIFDDQFSVERPDGSNFTLKIRSTKLEDSAMYFCASSPGLANTGELFFGEGSRLTVL.

The chain is built from TRBV7-2 and TRBJ2-5, with a tentative D call TRBD2 (5 bases). Trimming shortened V by 5 bases and J by 5 bases, and 18 bases separated the two germline ends. The germline CDR1 and CDR2 sequences are SGHTA and FQGNSA. The CDR3 length is 15 residues. CDR3 in DNA: TGTGCCAGCAGCCGTTCTGTGCGGGCCCTGGAGACCCAGTACTTC. Its protein is CASSRSVRALETQYF.

The rearrangement links TRBV9 to TRBJ1-4; perhaps TRBD1 as D (5 bases). The CDR3 spans 17 residues. Per the germline V gene, CDR1 is SGDLS and CDR2 is YYNGEE. Trimming took off 4 bases at V and 1 base at J, with 17 bases between the two ends. The CDR3 region has the DNA TGTGCCAGCAGCCCGGGGGTCGGGAAGGGAACTAATGAAAAACTGTTTTTT. It is translated as CASSPGVGKGTNEKLFF.

This rearrangement joins TRBV28 to TRBJ1-6; 10 nucleotides match TRBD1. After removal of 6 bases from V and 0 bases from J, the junction contained 5 bases not matched to a gene. In germline, CDR1 is MDHEN, CDR2 SYDVKM. This CDR3 region has 17 residues. CDR3 in amino acids: CASSRRTGGSYNSPLHF. The CDR3 DNA is TGTGCCAGCAGCCGAAGGACAGGGGGCTCCTATAATTCACCCCTCCACTTT.

The CDR3 here is CASSSGDRAYGYTF. The CDR3 DNA sequence: TGTGCCAGCAGCTCGGGGGACAGGGCCTATGGCTACACCTTC. This chain uses TRBV7-3 with TRBJ1-2; 9 bases line up with TRBD1. The V gene end was trimmed by 4 bases and the J gene end by 4 bases; junction bases not matched to a gene: 4. CDR1 and CDR2 (germline): SGHTA, FQGTGA. This CDR3 region has 14 residues.

On this clone: Other nucleotide sequences in the sample specify the same CDR3. The genes are TRBV7-9 and TRBJ2-5; 14 bases match TRBD2. This CDR3 has 17 residues. The germline CDR1 and CDR2 sequences are SEHNR and FQNEAQ (reference sequence). The trim removed 5 bases at V and 5 bases at J, leaving 10 bases unmatched. In DNA, the CDR3 is TGTGCCAGCAGCACTGGGACTAGCGGGGGTCGGGGGGAGACCCAGTACTTC. Translated, it gives CASSTGTSGGRGETQYF.

The rearrangement joins TRBV5-1 to TRBJ2-1; 9 positions match TRBD2. Germline trimming cut 4 bases from V and 8 bases from J; bases unmatched to any gene: 4. CDR1 SGHRS and CDR2 YFSETQ come from the germline V gene. The length of the CDR3 is 13 residues. The CDR3 DNA reads TGCGCCAGCAGCCGTAGCGGGAGATATGAGCAGTTCTTC. Its protein product is CASSRSGRYEQFF.

The chain joins TRBV6-5 to TRBJ2-7, with 9 bases aligning to TRBD1. The CDR3 sequence is 15 residues long. J gave up 3 bases and V 2 bases, and 5 bases lay outside the gene matches. Germline CDR1 and CDR2: MNHEY and SVGAGI. CDR3 protein: CASSYAGTGSYEQYF. The CDR3 DNA reads TGTGCCAGCAGTTACGCCGGGACAGGGAGCTACGAGCAGTACTTC.

This clone was seen a single time. This chain connects TRBV28 to TRBJ2-6; 7 nucleotides align to TRBD2. V lost 6 bases, J lost 0 bases, and 8 bases stayed unmatched. CDR1 is MDHEN and CDR2 is SYDVKM in the germline V gene. The CDR3 consists of 17 residues. CDR3 protein: CASRGGENPSGANVLTF. The CDR3 nucleotides are TGTGCCAGCAGGGGGGGGGAAAATCCCTCTGGGGCCAACGTCCTGACTTTC.

V gene TRBV5-6 combines with J gene TRBJ2-7; no firm D call. From germline, CDR1 is SGHDT and CDR2 YYEEEE. This CDR3 contains 14 residues. V lost 4 bases to trimming and J lost 1 base, with 12 bases between them. The CDR3 coding sequence is TGTGCCAGCAGCAAACAGACGGATTCCTACGAGCAGTACGTC. Encoded protein: CASSKQTDSYEQYV.

The chain has TRBV7-2 and TRBJ2-7, with D tentatively TRBD2 (5 bases). CDR1 SGHTA and CDR2 FQGNSA come from the germline V gene. This CDR3 spans 14 amino acids. V was cut by 4 bases and J by 0 bases, with 10 bases left in between. The DNA for the CDR3 is TGTGCCAGCAGCTCCCAGGCGGGCTCCTACGAGCAGTACTTC. Its translation is CASSSQAGSYEQYF.